The following is a T cell receptor beta chain sequence with its context. Authors' processing steps: Scientists estimated how many nucleated cells there were by amplifying reference gene primers. Profiled with immunoSEQ multiplex PCR; TCRdb holds only in-frame clones, not every one. For V, J and clone size, that table is used; D and trimming come from the DNA. Of around 380,000 clones in the sample, more than 75% are singletons; the top ten hold approximately 1%. This record belongs to a study of blood T cell repertoires in COVID-19. At the level of the study: Samples came from the United States, Italy and Spain, spanning acute and convalescent COVID-19.

The germline gives CDR1 SNHLY, CDR2 FYNNEI. Trimming left V 6 bases short and J 4 bases short, with 7 bases between. The CDR3 consists of 12 residues. V and J are TRBV2 and TRBJ1-5; D remains unclear. This clonotype was sampled from a human donor with acute or convalescent COVID-19. The donor label of this sample is uncertain. Sequencing used peripheral blood. CDR3 in DNA: TGTGCCAGCAGGCATAGAAATCAGCCCCAGCATTTT. Amino acid sequence: CASRHRNQPQHF.